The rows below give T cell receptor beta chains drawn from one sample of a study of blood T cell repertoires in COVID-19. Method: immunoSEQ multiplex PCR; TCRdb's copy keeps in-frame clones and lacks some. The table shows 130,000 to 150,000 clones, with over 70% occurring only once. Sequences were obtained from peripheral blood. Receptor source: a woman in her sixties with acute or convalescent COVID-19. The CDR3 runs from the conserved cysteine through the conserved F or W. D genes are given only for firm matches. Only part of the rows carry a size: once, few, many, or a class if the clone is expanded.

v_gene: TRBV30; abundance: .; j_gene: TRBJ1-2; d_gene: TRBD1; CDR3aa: CAWSVDRVGNYGYTF
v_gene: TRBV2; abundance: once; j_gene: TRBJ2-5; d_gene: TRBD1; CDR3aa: CATYSAPGQGTQETQYF
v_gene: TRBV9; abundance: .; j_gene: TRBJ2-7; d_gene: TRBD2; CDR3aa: CASSTASGTLYEQYF
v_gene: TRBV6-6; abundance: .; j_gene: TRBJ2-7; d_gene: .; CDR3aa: CASSLAGSYEQYF
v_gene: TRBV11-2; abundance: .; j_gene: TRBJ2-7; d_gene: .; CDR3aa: CASSLVASENSYEQYF
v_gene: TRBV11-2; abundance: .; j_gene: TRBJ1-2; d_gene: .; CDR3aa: CASRGGSVFGYTF
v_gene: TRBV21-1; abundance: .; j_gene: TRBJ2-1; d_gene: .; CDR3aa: CASSKGQDSFHSYNEQFF
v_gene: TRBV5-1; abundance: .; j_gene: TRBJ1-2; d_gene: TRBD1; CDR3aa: CASSLGQGEGYTF
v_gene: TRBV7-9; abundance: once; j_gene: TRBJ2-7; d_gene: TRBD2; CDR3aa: CASRGSGRETYEQYF
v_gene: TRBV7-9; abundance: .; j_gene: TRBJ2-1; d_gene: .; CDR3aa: CASSFAEAGQQFF
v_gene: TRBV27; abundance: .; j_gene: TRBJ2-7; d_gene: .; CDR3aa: CASSFADSTYEQYF
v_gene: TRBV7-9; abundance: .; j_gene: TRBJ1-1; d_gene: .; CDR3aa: CASSPPLQVMNTEAFF
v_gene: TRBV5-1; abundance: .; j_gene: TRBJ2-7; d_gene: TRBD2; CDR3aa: CASTFRGGREQYF
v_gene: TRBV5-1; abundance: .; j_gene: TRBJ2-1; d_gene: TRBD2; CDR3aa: CASSPGLAVLGNEQFF
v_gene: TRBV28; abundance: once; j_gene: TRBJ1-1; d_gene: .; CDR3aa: CASSFSRASTEAFF
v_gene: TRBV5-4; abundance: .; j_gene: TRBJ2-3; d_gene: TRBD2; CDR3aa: CASSFYAGGSDTQYF
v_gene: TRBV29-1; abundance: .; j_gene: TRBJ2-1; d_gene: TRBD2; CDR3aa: CSVETSGSEQFF
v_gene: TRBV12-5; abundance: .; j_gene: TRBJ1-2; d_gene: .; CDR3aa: CASGRELYGYTF
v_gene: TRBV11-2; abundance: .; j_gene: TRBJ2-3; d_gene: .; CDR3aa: CASSLALGTPGSTDTQYF
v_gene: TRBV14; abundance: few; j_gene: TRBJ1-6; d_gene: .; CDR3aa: CASSQVGGSSYNSPLHF
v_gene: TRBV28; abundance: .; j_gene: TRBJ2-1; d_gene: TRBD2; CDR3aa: CASRAGGPPNEQFF
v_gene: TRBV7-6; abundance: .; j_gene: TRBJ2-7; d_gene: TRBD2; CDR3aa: CASSLAVHSGRGVPYEQYF
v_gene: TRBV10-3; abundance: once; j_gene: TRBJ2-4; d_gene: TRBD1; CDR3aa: CASGQGRDIQYF
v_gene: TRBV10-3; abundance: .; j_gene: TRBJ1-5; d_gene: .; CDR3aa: CAIGGFGAGQPQHF
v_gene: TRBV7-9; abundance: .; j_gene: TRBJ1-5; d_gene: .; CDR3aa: CASGRAGNQPQHF
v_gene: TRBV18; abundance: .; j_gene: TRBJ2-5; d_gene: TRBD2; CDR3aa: CASSPRLAGETQYF
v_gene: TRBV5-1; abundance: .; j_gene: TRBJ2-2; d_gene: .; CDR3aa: CASSLSGLDTGELFF
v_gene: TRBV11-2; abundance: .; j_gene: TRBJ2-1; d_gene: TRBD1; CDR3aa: CATTGQGRYNEQFF
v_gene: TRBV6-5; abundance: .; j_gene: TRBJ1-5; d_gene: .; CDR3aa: CASTQGTRPQHF
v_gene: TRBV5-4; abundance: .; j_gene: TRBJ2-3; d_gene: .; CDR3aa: CASSFGEDTQYF
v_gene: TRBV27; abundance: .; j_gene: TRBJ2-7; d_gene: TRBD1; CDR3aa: CASSARQGGTYEQYF
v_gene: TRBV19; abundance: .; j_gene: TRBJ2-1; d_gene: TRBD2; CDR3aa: CASSMLAGERGSYNEQFF
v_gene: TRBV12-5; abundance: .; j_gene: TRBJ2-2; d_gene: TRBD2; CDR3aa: CASGLTAGGPAGELFF
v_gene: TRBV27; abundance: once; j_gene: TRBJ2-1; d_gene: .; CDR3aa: CASRPLGGPYNEQFF
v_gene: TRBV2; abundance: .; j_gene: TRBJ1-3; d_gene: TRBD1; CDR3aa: CASSARQGAGNTIYF
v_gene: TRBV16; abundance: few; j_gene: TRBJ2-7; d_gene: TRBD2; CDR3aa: CASSLGLALTYEQYF
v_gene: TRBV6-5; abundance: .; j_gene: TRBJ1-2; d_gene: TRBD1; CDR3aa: CASSYSRDRDGYTF
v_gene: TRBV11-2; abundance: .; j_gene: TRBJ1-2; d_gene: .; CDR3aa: CASRTGSFSDYGYTF
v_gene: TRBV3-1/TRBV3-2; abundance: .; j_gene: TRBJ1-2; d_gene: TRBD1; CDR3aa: CASSQGTGRPNYGYTF
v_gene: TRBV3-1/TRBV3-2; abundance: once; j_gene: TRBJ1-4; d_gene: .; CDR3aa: CASSPATNEKLFF
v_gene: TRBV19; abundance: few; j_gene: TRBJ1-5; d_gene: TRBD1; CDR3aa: CASSPTGDQPQHF